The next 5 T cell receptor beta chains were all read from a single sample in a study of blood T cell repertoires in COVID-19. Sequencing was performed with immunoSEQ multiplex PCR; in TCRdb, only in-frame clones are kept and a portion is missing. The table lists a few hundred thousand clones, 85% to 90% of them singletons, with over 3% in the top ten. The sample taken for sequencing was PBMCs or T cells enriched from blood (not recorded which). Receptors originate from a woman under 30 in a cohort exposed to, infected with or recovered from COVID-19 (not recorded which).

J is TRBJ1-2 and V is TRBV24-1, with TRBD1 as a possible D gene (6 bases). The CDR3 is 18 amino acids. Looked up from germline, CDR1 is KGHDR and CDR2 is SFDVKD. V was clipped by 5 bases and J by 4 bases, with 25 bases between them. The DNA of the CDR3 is TGTGCCACCAGTGCCTCCCCATCGACAGGATGGAAAGGCTATGGCTACACCTTC. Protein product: CATSASPSTGWKGYGYTF.

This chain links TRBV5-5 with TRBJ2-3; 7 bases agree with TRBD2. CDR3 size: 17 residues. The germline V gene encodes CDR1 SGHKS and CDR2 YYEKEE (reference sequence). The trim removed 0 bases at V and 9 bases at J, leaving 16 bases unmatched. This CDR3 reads CASSLVASGASRGTQYF. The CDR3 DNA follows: TGTGCCAGCAGCTTGGTGGCTAGCGGCGCCTCCAGAGGGACGCAGTATTTT.

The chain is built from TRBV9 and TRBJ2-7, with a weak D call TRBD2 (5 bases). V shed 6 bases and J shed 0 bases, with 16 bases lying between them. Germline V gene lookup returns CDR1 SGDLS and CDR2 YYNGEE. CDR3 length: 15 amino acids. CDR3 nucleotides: TGTGCCAGCACCCCCGGAGCGGCCCCCTCCTACGAGCAGTACTTC. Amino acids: CASTPGAAPSYEQYF.

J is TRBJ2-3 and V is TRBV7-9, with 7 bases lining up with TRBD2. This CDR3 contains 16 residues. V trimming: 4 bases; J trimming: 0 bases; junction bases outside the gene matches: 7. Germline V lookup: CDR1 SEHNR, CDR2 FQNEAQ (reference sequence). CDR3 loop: CASSSSAGISTDTQYF. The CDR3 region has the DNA TGTGCCAGCAGCTCCTCAGCGGGGATTAGCACAGATACGCAGTATTTT.

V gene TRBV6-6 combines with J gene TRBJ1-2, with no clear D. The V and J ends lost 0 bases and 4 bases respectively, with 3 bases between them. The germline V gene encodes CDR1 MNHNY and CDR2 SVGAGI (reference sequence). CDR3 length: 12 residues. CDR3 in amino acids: CASSYSSYGYTF. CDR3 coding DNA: TGTGCCAGCAGTTACTCGAGCTATGGCTACACCTTC.